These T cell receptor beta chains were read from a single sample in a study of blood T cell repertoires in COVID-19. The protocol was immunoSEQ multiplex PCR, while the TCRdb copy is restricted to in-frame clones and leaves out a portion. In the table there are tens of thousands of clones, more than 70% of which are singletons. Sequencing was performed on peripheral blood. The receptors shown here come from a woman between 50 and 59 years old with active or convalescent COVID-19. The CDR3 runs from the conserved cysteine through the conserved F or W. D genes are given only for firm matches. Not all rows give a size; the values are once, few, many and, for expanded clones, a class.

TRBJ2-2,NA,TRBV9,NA,CASSRENTGELFF,TGTGCCAGCAGCCGGGAAAACACCGGGGAGCTGTTTTTT
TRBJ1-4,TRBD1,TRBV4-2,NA,CASSQVGGTVGEKLFF,TGTGCCAGCAGCCAAGTCGGAGGGACAGTAGGCGAAAAACTGTTTTTT
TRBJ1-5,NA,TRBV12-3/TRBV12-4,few,CASSFKSRQPQHF,TGTGCCAGCAGTTTTAAGAGTCGTCAGCCCCAGCATTTT
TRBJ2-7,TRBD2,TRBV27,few,CASSLYTGLSSYEQYF,TGTGCCAGCAGTCTGTACACGGGACTAAGCTCCTACGAGCAGTACTTC
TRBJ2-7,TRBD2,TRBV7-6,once,CASSRDWTGGEQYF,TGTGCCAGCAGCCGAGACTGGACGGGAGGGGAGCAGTACTTC
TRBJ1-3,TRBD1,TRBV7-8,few,CASSFDRGPGNTIYF,TGTGCCAGCAGCTTCGACAGGGGGCCTGGAAACACCATATATTTT
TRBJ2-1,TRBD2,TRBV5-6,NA,CASSLLYPSGRSYNEQFF,TGTGCCAGCAGCTTGTTGTATCCTAGCGGGAGGTCATACAATGAGCAGTTCTTC
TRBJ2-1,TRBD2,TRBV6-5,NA,CASGISGLALVF,TGTGCCAGCGGTATCTCGGGACTAGCTTTGGTCTTC
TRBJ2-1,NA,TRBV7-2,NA,CASSSVADNEQFF,TGTGCCAGCAGCTCGGTAGCGGACAATGAGCAGTTCTTC
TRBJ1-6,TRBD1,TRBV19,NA,CASSGQPNSPLHF,TGTGCCAGCTCGGGACAGCCGAATTCACCCCTCCACTTT
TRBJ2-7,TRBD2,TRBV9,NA,CASSRFGAGGPLDEQYF,TGTGCCAGCAGCCGGTTCGGAGCGGGAGGGCCTCTGGACGAGCAGTACTTC
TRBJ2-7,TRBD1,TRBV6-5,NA,CASSPGTGYHEQYF,TGTGCCAGCAGTCCCGGGACAGGGTACCACGAGCAGTACTTC
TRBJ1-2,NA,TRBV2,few,CASSERAGESNYGYTF,TGTGCCAGCAGTGAAAGGGCGGGGGAATCCAACTATGGCTACACCTTC
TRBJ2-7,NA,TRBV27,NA,CASSLYYPDGDEQYF,TGTGCCAGCAGTTTATATTATCCTGACGGGGACGAGCAGTACTTC
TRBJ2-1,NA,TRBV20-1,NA,CSASRLASWNEQFF,TGCAGTGCTAGTCGCCTAGCGTCTTGGAATGAGCAGTTCTTC
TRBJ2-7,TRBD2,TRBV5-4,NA,CASSRGLSGGSYEQYF,TGTGCCAGCAGCCGTGGACTAAGCGGGGGTTCCTACGAGCAGTACTTC
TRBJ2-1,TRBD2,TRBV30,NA,CAWSDLLAGSNNEQFF,TGTGCCTGGAGTGATCTTCTAGCGGGCTCGAACAATGAGCAGTTCTTC
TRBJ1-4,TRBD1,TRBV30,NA,CACQRGTGSGPNEKLFF,TGTGCCTGTCAACGTGGGACAGGGAGTGGGCCAAATGAAAAACTGTTTTTT
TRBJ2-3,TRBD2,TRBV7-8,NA,CASSLAGLAGVPSTQYF,TGTGCCAGCAGCTTAGCGGGACTAGCGGGAGTCCCGTCTACGCAGTATTTT
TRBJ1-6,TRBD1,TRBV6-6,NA,CASSYGTANNSPLHF,TGTGCCAGCAGTTACGGGACAGCAAATAATTCACCCCTCCACTTT
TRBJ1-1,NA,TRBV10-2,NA,CASNRGGTEAFF,TGCGCCAGCAATAGGGGGGGCACTGAAGCTTTCTTT
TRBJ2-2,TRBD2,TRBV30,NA,CAWGGLGLAGANTGELFF,TGTGCCTGGGGGGGGCTGGGACTAGCGGGAGCGAACACCGGGGAGCTGTTTTTT
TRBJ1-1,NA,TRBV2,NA,CASSEPGLNTEAFF,TGTGCCAGCAGTGAGCCAGGGTTGAACACTGAAGCTTTCTTT
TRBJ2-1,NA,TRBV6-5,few,CASRKTQYEQFF,TGTGCCAGCAGGAAAACCCAGTACGAGCAGTTCTTC
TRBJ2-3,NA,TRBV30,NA,CAWSYLSEYYGTQYF,TGTGCCTGGAGTTATCTTTCGGAGTATTACGGTACGCAGTATTTT
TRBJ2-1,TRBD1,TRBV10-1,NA,CASSEGTGGANEQFF,TGCGCCAGCAGTGAGGGCACAGGGGGTGCGAATGAGCAGTTCTTC
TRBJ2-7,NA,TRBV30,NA,CAWTVGGPAYEQYF,TGTGCCTGGACAGTGGGGGGGCCGGCCTACGAGCAGTACTTC
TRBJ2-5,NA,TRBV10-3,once,CAIRGLQETQYF,TGTGCCATCAGGGGACTCCAAGAGACCCAGTACTTC
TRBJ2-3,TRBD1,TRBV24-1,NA,CATSDSRDSTVRNTQYF,TGTGCCACCAGTGATTCACGGGACAGTACTGTTAGGAATACGCAGTATTTT
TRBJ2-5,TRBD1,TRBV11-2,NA,CASSFKQGIGETQYF,TGTGCCAGCAGCTTTAAACAGGGGATAGGGGAGACCCAGTACTTC
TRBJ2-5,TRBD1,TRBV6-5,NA,CASTDRGRGETQYF,TGTGCCAGCACCGACAGGGGGCGAGGGGAGACCCAGTACTTC
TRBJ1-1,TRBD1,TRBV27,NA,CASSFSGDREAFF,TGTGCCAGCAGTTTCTCGGGGGACAGGGAAGCTTTCTTT
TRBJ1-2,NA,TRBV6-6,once,CASSDGKGISYGYTF,TGTGCCAGCAGTGACGGAAAGGGGATTAGCTATGGCTACACCTTC
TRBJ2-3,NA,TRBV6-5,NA,CAAGLAVTDTQYF,TGTGCCGCCGGGCTAGCAGTCACAGATACGCAGTATTTT
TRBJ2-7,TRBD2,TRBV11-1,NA,CASSPTSGGSSYEQYF,TGTGCCAGCAGCCCCACTAGCGGGGGGTCGTCCTACGAGCAGTACTTC
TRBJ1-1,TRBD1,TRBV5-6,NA,CASRSTGGENTEAFF,TGTGCCAGCAGATCAACAGGGGGCGAAAACACTGAAGCTTTCTTT
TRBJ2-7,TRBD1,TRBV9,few,CASSARQGTNYEQYF,TGTGCCAGCAGCGCACGACAGGGTACGAACTACGAGCAGTACTTC
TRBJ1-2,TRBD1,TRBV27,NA,CASSLIKTGGNYGYTF,TGTGCCAGCAGCCTGATAAAGACAGGGGGAAACTATGGCTACACCTTC
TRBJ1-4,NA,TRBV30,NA,CAWSVRGQPTNEKLFF,TGTGCCTGGAGTGTAAGAGGGCAACCAACTAATGAAAAACTGTTTTTT
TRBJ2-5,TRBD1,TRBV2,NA,CASSSGQGSETQYF,TGTGCCAGCAGTTCAGGACAGGGTTCGGAGACCCAGTACTTC
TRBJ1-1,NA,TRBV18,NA,CASSPDRTANTEAFF,TGTGCCAGCTCACCAGACAGGACCGCGAACACTGAAGCTTTCTTT
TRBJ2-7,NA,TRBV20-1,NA,CSAGSGEQYF,TGCAGTGCTGGGAGCGGCGAGCAGTACTTC
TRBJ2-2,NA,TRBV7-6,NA,CASSLGAGNGELFF,TGTGCCAGCAGCTTAGGTGCGGGGAACGGGGAGCTGTTTTTT
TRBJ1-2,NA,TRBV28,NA,CASSSEDLLANYGYTF,TGTGCCAGCAGTTCCGAAGACCTCCTAGCTAACTATGGCTACACCTTC
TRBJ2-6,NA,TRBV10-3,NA,CAISPGQSSGANVLTF,TGTGCCATCAGTCCTGGACAGAGTTCTGGGGCCAACGTCCTGACTTTC
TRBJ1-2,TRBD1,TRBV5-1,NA,CASSTGVWDYGYTF,TGCGCCAGCAGTACAGGGGTTTGGGACTATGGCTACACCTTC
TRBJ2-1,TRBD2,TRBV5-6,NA,CASSFPGLAEYNEQFF,TGTGCCAGCAGCTTCCCGGGACTAGCGGAATACAATGAGCAGTTCTTC
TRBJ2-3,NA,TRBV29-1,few,CSVQGIRTSTDTQYF,TGCAGCGTTCAGGGGATCCGCACTAGCACAGATACGCAGTATTTT
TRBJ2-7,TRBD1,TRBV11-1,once,CASSHDRAYEQYF,TGTGCCAGCAGCCACGACAGGGCCTACGAGCAGTACTTC
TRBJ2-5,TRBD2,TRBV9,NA,CASSATSGRQETQYF,TGTGCCAGCAGCGCGACTAGCGGGCGTCAAGAGACCCAGTACTTC
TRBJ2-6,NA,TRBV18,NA,CASSSRTATFSGANVLTF,TGTGCCAGCTCATCCCGGACAGCTACATTCTCTGGGGCCAACGTCCTGACTTTC
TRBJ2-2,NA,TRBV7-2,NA,CASSLRAGGSGELFF,TGTGCCAGCAGCTTAAGGGCAGGGGGGTCCGGGGAGCTGTTTTTT
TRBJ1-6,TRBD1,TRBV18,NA,CASSPQGADSPLHF,TGTGCCAGCTCACCACAGGGGGCGGATTCACCCCTCCACTTT
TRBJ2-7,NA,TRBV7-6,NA,CASSLGSTSFGYEQYF,TGTGCCAGCAGCTTAGGGTCGACTAGTTTCGGCTACGAGCAGTACTTC
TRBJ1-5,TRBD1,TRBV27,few,CASSPVTGANQPQHF,TGTGCCAGCAGCCCTGTGACAGGGGCAAATCAGCCCCAGCATTTT
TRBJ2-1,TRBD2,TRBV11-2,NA,CASTPGTSGLNEQFF,TGTGCCAGCACCCCCGGGACTAGCGGTTTAAATGAGCAGTTCTTC
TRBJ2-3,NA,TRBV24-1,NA,CATGSGNDLSSTDTQYF,TGTGCCACCGGGTCGGGGAACGACCTCTCTAGCACAGATACGCAGTATTTT
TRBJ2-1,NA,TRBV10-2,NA,CASGGTRSEFF,TGCGCCAGCGGGGGGACCCGATCGGAGTTCTTC